The entry below gives a single T cell receptor (beta chain) sequence along with its context. This sample was included in a study of blood T cell repertoires in COVID-19. The data were produced by immunoSEQ multiplex PCR, yet TCRdb's version contains in-frame clones alone and is incomplete. The data hold under 75,000 clones, with approximately 75% observed a single time. The CDR3 consists of 16 residues. J gave up 7 bases and V 2 bases, and 7 bases lay outside the gene matches. Germline CDR1 is LNHDA and CDR2 is SQIVND (reference sequence). V usage is TRBV19 and J usage is TRBJ2-4; 11 bases fit TRBD2. This TCR derives from a woman aged 60 to 75 with acute or convalescent COVID-19. The material sequenced was peripheral blood. The CDR3 DNA follows: TGTGCCAGTAGTATATCTAGCGGGGGGCCGTGGAACATTCAGTACTTC. This translates into CASSISSGGPWNIQYF.